Presented here are 31 T cell receptor beta chains from one specimen sequenced in a study of PD-L1 blockade in urothelial cancer. Time point described: peripheral blood 6 weeks after treatment start. This table comes from immunoSEQ multiplex PCR, and its TCRdb copy is limited to in-frame clones, with some not included. The repertoire consists of about 90,000 clones, with around 78% occurring once and the leading ten covering around 7.7%. The source material was PBMCs, sampled around atezolizumab (anti-PD-L1) treatment. The receptors come from a man between 65 and 85 years old with urothelial cancer.

The chain combines TRBV9 with TRBJ2-1, with D perhaps matching TRBD2 (5 bases). Germline V lookup: CDR1 SGDLS, CDR2 YYNGEE. The V end was cut by 4 bases, the J end by 1 base, with 12 bases between. The CDR3 contains 15 residues. CDR3 nucleotides: TGTGCCAGCAGCAAGAAATGGGAGTCCTACAATGAGCAGTTCTTC. It encodes CASSKKWESYNEQFF. The full variable domain, with the rest looked up from reference TRBV9 and TRBJ2-1, is DSGVTQTPKHLITATGQRVTLRCSPRSGDLSVYWYQQSLDQGLQFLIQYYNGEERAKGNILERFSAQQFPDLHSELNLSSLELGDSALYFCASSKKWESYNEQFFGPGTRLTVL.

The chain carries TRBV6-1 and TRBJ2-1; TRBD2 matches 10 bases. CDR1 and CDR2 from the germline V gene are MNHNS and SASEGT. This CDR3 contains 16 residues. Unmatched junction bases numbered 7, after V lost 2 bases and J lost 6 bases. The CDR3 bases are TGTGCCAGCAGTGAACAGCTAGCGGGAGAGGCCAATGAGCAGTTCTTC. It encodes CASSEQLAGEANEQFF.

The chain carries TRBV5-6 and TRBJ2-5, with TRBD1 matching 7 bases. The CDR3 is 14 residues long. CDR1 is SGHDT, CDR2 YYEEEE, per germline. With 4 bases clipped from V and 3 bases from J, the junction kept 6 bases outside the gene matches. The CDR3, as DNA: TGTGCCAGCAGCAAAGGGACAGCAAAAGAGACCCAGTACTTC. It is translated as CASSKGTAKETQYF.

This sequence joins TRBV30 and TRBJ2-1, with TRBD2 matching 15 bases. Per the germline V gene, CDR1 is GTSNPN and CDR2 is SVGIG (reference sequence). Trimming took 5 bases from V and 9 from J; bases not matched to a gene: 2. The CDR3 runs to 13 residues. CDR3: CAWGLAGGLEQFF. CDR3 coding DNA: TGTGCCTGGGGACTAGCGGGAGGGCTTGAGCAGTTCTTC.

The J gene is TRBJ2-1, the V gene TRBV19, with D possibly matching TRBD2 (6 bases). The CDR3 loop spans 16 amino acids. CDR1 LNHDA and CDR2 SQIVND come from the germline V gene (reference sequence). V was clipped by 4 bases and J by 0 bases, with 13 bases between them. CDR3 loop: CASSRGTGGSYNEQFF. DNA of the CDR3: TGTGCCAGTAGTAGAGGGACTGGAGGCTCCTACAATGAGCAGTTCTTC.

This sequence joins TRBV6-1 and TRBJ2-7; D is ambiguous. CDR1 MNHNS and CDR2 SASEGT come from the germline V gene. The CDR3 sequence is 13 residues long. Trimming removed 4 bases from V and 1 base from J, with 8 bases in between. The CDR3: CASSVQVSYEQYF. DNA of the CDR3: TGTGCCAGCAGTGTGCAGGTTTCCTACGAGCAGTACTTC.

The genes are TRBV6-6 and TRBJ2-7; 11 nucleotides agree with TRBD2. Germline loops: CDR1 MNHNY, CDR2 SVGAGI (reference sequence). CDR3 size: 15 residues. The V gene end was trimmed by 5 bases and the J gene end by 4 bases; junction bases not matched to a gene: 7. The CDR3, as DNA: TGTGCCAGCAGTCCCCCCGGGACTAGCGGATACGAGCAGTACTTC. Protein: CASSPPGTSGYEQYF.

This chain uses TRBV5-1 with TRBJ2-3; 9 nucleotides match TRBD2. V trimming: 4 bases; J trimming: 2 bases; junction bases outside the gene matches: 8. CDR1 is SGHRS, CDR2 YFSETQ, per germline. This CDR3 has 16 amino acids. Here the CDR3 DNA reads TGCGCCAGCAGCCCGGACGCTAGCGGGACCACAGATACGCAGTATTTT. This gives the protein CASSPDASGTTDTQYF.

This clone was recorded once. This chain joins TRBV15 and TRBJ2-2; D may be TRBD1 (6 bases). V was trimmed by 0 bases and J by 7 bases, leaving 9 bases between them. Germline lookup yields CDR1 LNHNV and CDR2 YYDKDF (reference sequence). This CDR3 region has 14 residues. The CDR3 spells CATSRDRGVGELFF. The DNA for the CDR3 is TGTGCCACCAGCAGAGACAGGGGTGTCGGGGAGCTGTTTTTT.

For the CDR3, the DNA is TGCGCCAGCAGCCCGAAAAGACAGGTCGCCAACGTCCTGACTTTC. Protein product: CASSPKRQVANVLTF. The gene calls are TRBV4-1 and TRBJ2-6; perhaps TRBD1 as D (6 bases). Germline-derived CDR1 and CDR2 are MGHRA and YSYEKL. The CDR3 runs 15 residues. The V end lost 4 bases, the J end lost 7 bases, and 14 bases lay between the germline ends.

The chain carries TRBV10-3 and TRBJ1-2; 8 positions match TRBD1. The junction had 8 bases not matched to a gene; V was cut back by 3 bases and J by 5 bases. The CDR3 totals 15 residues. Germline lookup yields CDR1 ENHRY and CDR2 SYGVKD. For the CDR3, the DNA is TGTGCCATCAGTGACTCGGACAGGGCCCTTTATGGCTACACCTTC. This gives the protein CAISDSDRALYGYTF.

This clone was found once. V usage is TRBV10-3 and J usage is TRBJ1-5; a weak D match, TRBD1 (5 bases). The CDR3 runs to 14 residues. Germline assignment: CDR1 ENHRY and CDR2 SYGVKD. The ends were cut back, 0 bases at V and 4 bases at J, with 7 bases in the middle. CDR3 amino acids: CAISESGPNQPQHF. CDR3 nucleotides: TGTGCCATCAGTGAGTCGGGGCCAAATCAGCCCCAGCATTTT.

The V call is TRBV4-1, the J call TRBJ2-7; weak D call: TRBD1 (5 bases). V dropped 0 bases and J dropped 2 bases, with 17 bases sitting between them. Germline CDR1 and CDR2: MGHRA and YSYEKL. There are 17 residues in the CDR3. In DNA form, the CDR3 reads TGCGCCAGCAGCCAAGATCGTCTGACAGTGGACACCTACGAGCAGTACTTC. It specifies CASSQDRLTVDTYEQYF.

The V call is TRBV11-2, the J call TRBJ2-7, with D perhaps TRBD1 (5 bases). V was shortened by 5 bases and J by 5 bases, with 7 bases between the two germline ends. The germline CDR1 and CDR2 sequences are SGHAT and FQNNGV. CDR3 length equals 11 residues. The CDR3 spells CASSRRDEQYF. The CDR3 DNA sequence: TGTGCCAGCAGCCGCAGGGACGAGCAGTACTTC.

This chain connects TRBV9 to TRBJ1-2; TRBD1 aligns across 12 bases. This CDR3 is 16 amino acids long. CDR1 SGDLS and CDR2 YYNGEE come from the germline V gene. Germline trimming cut 0 bases from V and 8 bases from J; bases unmatched to any gene: 8. The CDR3 loop reads CASSVAPGTGGEGYTF. CDR3 coding DNA: TGTGCCAGCAGCGTAGCCCCCGGGACAGGGGGCGAAGGCTACACCTTC.

The chain has TRBV13 and TRBJ1-3; D ambiguous. CDR1 is PRHDT and CDR2 is FYEKMQ in the germline V gene (reference sequence). Between the trimmed V and J ends, which lost 5 bases and 0 bases, there was a span of 11 bases. The CDR3 has 15 residues. This chain's CDR3 is CASSPGSGSGNTIYF. As DNA, the CDR3 is TGTGCCAGCAGCCCGGGGAGTGGCTCTGGAAACACCATATATTTT. The complete variable domain, with remaining parts taken from reference TRBV13 and TRBJ1-3, reads AAGVIQSPRHLIKEKRETATLKCYPIPRHDTVYWYQQGPGQDPQFLISFYEKMQSDKGSIPDRFSAQQFSDYHSELNMSSLELGDSALYFCASSPGSGSGNTIYFGEGSWLTVV.

V and J are TRBV7-2 and TRBJ2-3, with a weak D call TRBD1 (5 bases). The CDR3 is made up of 15 amino acids. The V and J ends lost 2 bases and 0 bases respectively, with 9 bases between them. Germline CDR1 is SGHTA and CDR2 is FQGNSA. The CDR3 bases are TGTGCCAGCAGCTTATTAGGACACAGCACAGATACGCAGTATTTT. Translated: CASSLLGHSTDTQYF. Full variable domain (rest looked up from reference TRBV7-2 and TRBJ2-3): GAGVSQSPSNKVTEKGKDVELRCDPISGHTALYWYRQSLGQGLEFLIYFQGNSAPDKSGLPSDRFSAERTGGSVSTLTIQRTQQEDSAVYLCASSLLGHSTDTQYFGPGTRLTVL.

The table lists this clone with a count of one. The chain uses TRBV11-2 and TRBJ2-2; possibly TRBD1 for D (6 bases). Germline V gives CDR1 SGHAT, CDR2 FQNNGV. Between the trimmed V and J ends, which lost 5 bases and 1 base, there was a span of 11 bases. The CDR3 is made up of 15 amino acids. CDR3 sequence (DNA): TGTGCCAGCAGCGTCGACAGGAAGAACACCGGGGAGCTGTTTTTT. It codes for CASSVDRKNTGELFF.

Of note for this clone: At one end, the junction sequence differs from germline, possibly due to a read error. The chain combines TRBV7-7 with TRBJ2-1; 8 bases align to TRBD2. The germline CDR1 and CDR2 sequences are SSHAT and FNYEAQ (reference sequence). The CDR3 totals 15 residues. CDR3: CASSASGSVNNEQFF. CDR3 coding DNA: TGTGCTAGCAGCGCGAGCGGGAGTGTCAACAATGAGCAGTTCTTC.

This clone was detected a few times. The rearrangement joins TRBV19 to TRBJ2-1; 13 positions match TRBD2. This CDR3 is built from 16 residues. Looked up from germline, CDR1 is LNHDA and CDR2 is SQIVND (reference sequence). V lost 5 bases, J lost 12 bases, and 13 bases stayed unmatched. CDR3 protein: CASSAGLAGATFGQFF. The CDR3 DNA is TGTGCCAGTAGTGCCGGACTAGCGGGGGCCACTTTTGGGCAGTTCTTC.

The chain combines TRBV5-1 with TRBJ2-7; D gene unclear. The CDR3 has 12 amino acids. The germline CDR1 and CDR2 sequences are SGHRS and YFSETQ. Trimming took 0 bases from V and 11 from J, leaving 12 bases between them. In nucleotides, the CDR3 is TGCGCCAGCAGCTTGGCCGGTGGGCTCGAGTACTTC. Its protein is CASSLAGGLEYF.

The V call is TRBV18, the J call TRBJ1-2; no definite D call. The V and J ends lost 4 bases and 4 bases respectively, with 16 bases between them. The CDR3 is 15 amino acids. Germline V CDR1 and CDR2: KGHSH, LQKENI. CDR3 bases: TGTGCCAGCTCACTTAAGGACGCAGAGGGCTATGGCTACACCTTC. Its translation is CASSLKDAEGYGYTF. Based on the CDR3 plus reference TRBV18 and TRBJ1-2, the full variable domain is NAGVMQNPRHLVRRRGQEARLRCSPMKGHSHVYWYRQLPEEGLKFMVYLQKENIIDESGMPKERFSAEFPKEGPSILRIQQVVRGDSAAYFCASSLKDAEGYGYTFGSGTRLTVV.

The chain uses TRBV7-3 and TRBJ2-5, with D tentatively TRBD2 (7 bases). CDR3 length: 12 residues. The germline V gene encodes CDR1 SGHTA and CDR2 FQGTGA. Trimming removed 5 bases from V and 9 bases from J, with 13 bases in between. The DNA of the CDR3 is TGTGCCAGCAGCCCAATGGGGGGGCCCCAGTACTTC. Translation: CASSPMGGPQYF.

The V gene is TRBV7-8, the J gene TRBJ2-5; weak D call: TRBD1 (5 bases). With 5 bases removed from V and 5 bases from J, the gap between germline ends came to 12 bases. Per the germline V gene, CDR1 is SGHVS and CDR2 is FQNEAQ. CDR3 length: 13 residues. The DNA for the CDR3 is TGTGCCAGCAGCCGAATAAAGGGGGAGACCCAGTACTTC. It encodes CASSRIKGETQYF.

This rearrangement joins TRBV7-9 to TRBJ1-2; D gene unclear. Trimming took off 0 bases at V and 6 bases at J, with 5 bases between the two ends. This CDR3 is 12 amino acids long. Germline-derived CDR1 and CDR2 are SEHNR and FQNEAQ (reference sequence). CDR3 in amino acids: CASSLALDGYTF. CDR3 nucleotide sequence: TGTGCCAGCAGCTTAGCTCTCGATGGCTACACCTTC.

The chain employs TRBV5-1 and TRBJ1-5; D is uncertain. Trimming stripped 4 bases from V and 2 bases from J, with 13 bases between. Germline V gene lookup returns CDR1 SGHRS and CDR2 YFSETQ. CDR3 length equals 15 residues. Here the CDR3 DNA reads TGCGCCAGCAGCCCTGGGCCCTCCGGCAATCAGCCCCAGCATTTT. Translating gives CASSPGPSGNQPQHF. Supplemented by reference TRBV5-1 and TRBJ1-5, the full variable domain reads KAGVTQTPRYLIKTRGQQVTLSCSPISGHRSVSWYQQTPGQGLQFLFEYFSETQRNKGNFPGRFSGRQFSNSRSEMNVSTLELGDSALYLCASSPGPSGNQPQHFGDGTRLSIL.

The gene calls are TRBV7-2 and TRBJ1-1; D not certain. The CDR3 totals 12 residues. Trimming took 0 bases from V and 7 from J, leaving 6 bases between them. CDR1 and CDR2 from the germline V gene are SGHTA and FQGNSA. As DNA, the CDR3 is TGTGCCAGCAGCTTAGCTTCGCGTGAAGCTTTCTTT. Encoded protein: CASSLASREAFF.

The J gene is TRBJ1-6, the V gene TRBV28; TRBD1 matches at 7 bases. The CDR3 covers 14 residues. CDR1 MDHEN and CDR2 SYDVKM come from the germline V gene. Trimming cost V 5 bases and J 12 bases; bases outside gene matches: 10. The CDR3 protein is CASSRGQLSRPLHF. Here the CDR3 DNA reads TGTGCCAGCAGTAGGGGGCAGCTTTCGCGACCCCTCCACTTT.

The chain combines TRBV7-6 with TRBJ1-1; D is unresolved. CDR3 length: 13 residues. Germline V lookup: CDR1 SGHVS, CDR2 FNYEAQ. V was cut by 1 base and J by 1 base, with 4 bases left in between. CDR3 sequence: CASSLEQNTEAFF. CDR3 sequence (DNA): TGTGCCAGCAGCTTAGAGCAGAACACTGAAGCTTTCTTT.

CDR3 region: CASSLSARGDSQSYEQYF. Written as DNA, the CDR3 is TGTGCCAGCAGTTTATCGGCCCGGGGGGACTCTCAATCCTACGAGCAGTACTTC. The chain employs TRBV27 and TRBJ2-7, with 7 nucleotides matching TRBD2. CDR1 MNHEY and CDR2 SMNVEV come from the germline V gene (reference sequence). J was trimmed by 1 base and V by 0 bases; bases with no gene match: 12. There are 18 residues in the CDR3.

The chain is built from TRBV7-3 and TRBJ2-1, with 10 bases that match TRBD2. The CDR3 extends over 16 amino acids. V dropped 5 bases and J dropped 0; count of bases not matched to a gene: 4. Germline V lookup: CDR1 SGHTA, CDR2 FQGTGA. The CDR3 loop reads CASSLSSGGSYNEQFF. CDR3 nucleotides: TGTGCCAGCAGCCTTTCTAGCGGGGGCTCCTACAATGAGCAGTTCTTC.